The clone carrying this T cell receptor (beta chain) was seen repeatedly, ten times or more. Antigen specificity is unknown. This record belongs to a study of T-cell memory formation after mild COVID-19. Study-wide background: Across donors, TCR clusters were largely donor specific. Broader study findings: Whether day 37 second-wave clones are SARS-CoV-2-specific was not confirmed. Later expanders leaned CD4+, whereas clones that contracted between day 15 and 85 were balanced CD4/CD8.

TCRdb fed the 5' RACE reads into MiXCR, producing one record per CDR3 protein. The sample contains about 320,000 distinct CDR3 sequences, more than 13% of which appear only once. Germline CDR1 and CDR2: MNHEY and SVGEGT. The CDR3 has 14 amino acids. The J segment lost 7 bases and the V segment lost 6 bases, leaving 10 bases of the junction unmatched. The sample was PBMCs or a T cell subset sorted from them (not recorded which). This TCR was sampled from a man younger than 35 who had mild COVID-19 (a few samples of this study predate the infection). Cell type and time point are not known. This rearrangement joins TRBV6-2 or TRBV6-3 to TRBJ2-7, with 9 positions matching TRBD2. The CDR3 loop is CASSPLAGKMEQYF. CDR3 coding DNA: TGTGCCAGCAGCCCGCTAGCGGGGAAAATGGAGCAGTACTTC.